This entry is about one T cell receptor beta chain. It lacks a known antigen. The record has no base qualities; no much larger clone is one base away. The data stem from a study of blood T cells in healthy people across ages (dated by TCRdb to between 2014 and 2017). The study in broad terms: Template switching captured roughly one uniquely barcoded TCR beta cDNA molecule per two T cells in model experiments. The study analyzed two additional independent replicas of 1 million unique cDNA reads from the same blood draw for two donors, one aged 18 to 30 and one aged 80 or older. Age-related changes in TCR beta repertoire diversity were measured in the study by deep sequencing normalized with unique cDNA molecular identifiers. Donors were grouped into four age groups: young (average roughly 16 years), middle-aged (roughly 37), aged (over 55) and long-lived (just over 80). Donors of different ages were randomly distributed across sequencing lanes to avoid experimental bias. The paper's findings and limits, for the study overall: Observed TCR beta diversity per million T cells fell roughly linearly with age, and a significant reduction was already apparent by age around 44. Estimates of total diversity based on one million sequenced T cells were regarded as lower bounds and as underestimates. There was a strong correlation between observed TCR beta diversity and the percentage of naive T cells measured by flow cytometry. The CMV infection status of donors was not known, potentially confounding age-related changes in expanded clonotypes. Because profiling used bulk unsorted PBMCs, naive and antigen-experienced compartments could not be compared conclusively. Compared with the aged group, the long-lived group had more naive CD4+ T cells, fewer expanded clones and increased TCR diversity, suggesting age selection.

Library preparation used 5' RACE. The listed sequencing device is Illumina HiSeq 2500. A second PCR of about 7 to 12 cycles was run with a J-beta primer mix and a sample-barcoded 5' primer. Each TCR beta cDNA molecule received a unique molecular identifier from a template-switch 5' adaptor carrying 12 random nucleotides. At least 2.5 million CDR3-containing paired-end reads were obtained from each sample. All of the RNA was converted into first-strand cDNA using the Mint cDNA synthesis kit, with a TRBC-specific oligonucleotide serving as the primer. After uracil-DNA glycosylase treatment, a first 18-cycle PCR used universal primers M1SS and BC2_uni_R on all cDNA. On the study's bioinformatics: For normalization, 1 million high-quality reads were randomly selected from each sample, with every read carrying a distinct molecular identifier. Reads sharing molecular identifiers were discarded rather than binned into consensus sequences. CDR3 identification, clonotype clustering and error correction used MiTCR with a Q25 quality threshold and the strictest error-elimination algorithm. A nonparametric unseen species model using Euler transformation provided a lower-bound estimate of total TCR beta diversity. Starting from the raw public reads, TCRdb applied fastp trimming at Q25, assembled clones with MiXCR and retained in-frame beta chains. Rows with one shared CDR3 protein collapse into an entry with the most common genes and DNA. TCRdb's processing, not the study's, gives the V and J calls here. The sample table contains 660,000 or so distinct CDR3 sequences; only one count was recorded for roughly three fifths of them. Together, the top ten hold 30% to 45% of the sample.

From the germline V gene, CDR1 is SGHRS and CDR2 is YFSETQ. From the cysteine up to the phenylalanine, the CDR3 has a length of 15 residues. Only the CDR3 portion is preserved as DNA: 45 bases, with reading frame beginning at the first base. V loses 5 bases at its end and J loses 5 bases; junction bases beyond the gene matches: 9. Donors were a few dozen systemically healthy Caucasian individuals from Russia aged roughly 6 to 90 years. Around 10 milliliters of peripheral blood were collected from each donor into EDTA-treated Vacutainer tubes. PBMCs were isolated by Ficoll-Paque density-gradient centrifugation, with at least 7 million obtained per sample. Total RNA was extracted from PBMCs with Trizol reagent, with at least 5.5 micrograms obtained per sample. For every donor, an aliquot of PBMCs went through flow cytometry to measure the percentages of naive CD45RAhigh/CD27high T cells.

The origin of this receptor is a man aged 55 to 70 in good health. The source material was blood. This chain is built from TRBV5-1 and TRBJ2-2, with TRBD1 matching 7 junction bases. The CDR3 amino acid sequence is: CASRLTGAGTGELFF. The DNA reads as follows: TGCGCCAGCAGGCTTACAGGGGCCGGGACCGGGGAGCTGTTTTTT.